The source of this T cell receptor beta chain is a study of T-cell reconstitution after alpha-beta-depleted transplantation in children. A TCRbeta library incorporating unique molecular identifiers was prepared. TCRdb itself ran the PCR reads through MiXCR, one entry per CDR3 protein. The profile shows approximately 500,000 distinct CDR3 sequences, 10% to 13% of them singletons. The CDR3 sequence is 14 residues long. Trimming cost V 5 bases and J 4 bases, with 12 bases left between them. Germline V lookup: CDR1 MNHEY, CDR2 SMNVEV (reference sequence). This clonotype came up many times. The receptor was isolated from a child between 2 and 9 years old with inherited bone marrow failure, due to receive a stem cell transplant. This chain links TRBV27 with TRBJ2-1; D remains ambiguous. The specimen was PBMCs, collected before TCRalphabeta/CD19-depleted stem cell transplant. The CDR3: CASSTTVFYNEQFF. The CDR3 DNA sequence: TGTGCCAGCAGTACTACCGTTTTTTACAATGAGCAGTTCTTC.